These T cell receptor beta chains were read from a single sample in a study of CD8 T cells in Susac syndrome. Using its own MiXCR run on the immunoSEQ multiplex PCR reads, TCRdb lists one record per CDR3 protein. The data show roughly 120,000 distinct CDR3 sequences, with around 94% seen just once and around 0.087% held by the top ten. The sequenced sample was CD4+ T cells from PBMCs. These TCRs come from a human donor in good health. CDR3s include the opening cysteine and the closing phenylalanine or tryptophan. A D gene is named only where the DNA matches it firmly. Rows give clone size only sometimes, using once, few, many, or a class for an expanded clone.

J: TRBJ2-2
D: NA
V: TRBV7-9
size: NA
length: 13
CDR3: CASSLGITGELFF
DNA: TGTGCCAGCAGCTTAGGAATCACCGGGGAGCTGTTTTTT

J: TRBJ2-6
D: NA
V: TRBV7-9
size: NA
length: 15
CDR3: CASSLGEAGANVLTF
DNA: TGTGCCAGCAGCTTAGGGGAAGCTGGGGCCAACGTCCTGACTTTC

J: TRBJ2-7
D: NA
V: TRBV7-2
size: NA
length: 13
CDR3: CASSRATGPEQYF
DNA: TGTGCCAGCAGCCGAGCGACAGGCCCCGAGCAGTACTTC

J: TRBJ1-5
D: NA
V: TRBV12-3/TRBV12-4
size: once
length: 15
CDR3: CASSRWGHSNQPQHF
DNA: TGTGCCAGCAGTCGATGGGGGCATAGCAATCAGCCCCAGCATTTT

J: TRBJ2-1
D: TRBD2
V: TRBV2
size: NA
length: 15
CDR3: CASSPLGGAYNEQFF
DNA: TGTGCCAGCAGTCCCCTTGGGGGGGCCTACAATGAGCAGTTCTTC

J: TRBJ1-1
D: NA
V: TRBV19
size: NA
length: 11
CDR3: CASREGFGAFF
DNA: TGTGCCAGTAGGGAAGGGTTCGGGGCTTTCTTT

J: TRBJ2-5
D: TRBD1
V: TRBV19
size: NA
length: 14
CDR3: CASSRDRGRETQYF
DNA: TGTGCCAGTAGTAGGGACAGGGGCCGGGAGACCCAGTACTTC

J: TRBJ1-5
D: NA
V: TRBV20-1
size: NA
length: 13
CDR3: CSASESGYQPQHF
DNA: TGCAGTGCTAGCGAATCCGGATATCAGCCCCAGCATTTT

J: TRBJ2-2
D: TRBD1
V: TRBV3-1
size: NA
length: 16
CDR3: CASSHWDRVNTGELFF
DNA: TGTGCCAGCAGCCATTGGGACAGGGTTAACACCGGGGAGCTGTTTTTT

J: TRBJ2-7
D: NA
V: TRBV5-1
size: NA
length: 15
CDR3: CASSLEGAGLGEQYF
DNA: TGCGCCAGCAGCTTGGAAGGTGCGGGCCTTGGCGAGCAGTACTTC

J: TRBJ1-1
D: NA
V: TRBV7-9
size: NA
length: 12
CDR3: CASSLSQTEAFF
DNA: TGTGCCAGCAGCTTAAGTCAGACTGAAGCTTTCTTT

J: TRBJ1-2
D: NA
V: TRBV7-8
size: NA
length: 15
CDR3: CASSLGGLSNYGYTF
DNA: TGTGCCAGCAGCTTAGGGGGCTTATCTAACTATGGCTACACCTTC

J: TRBJ1-1
D: NA
V: TRBV12-5
size: NA
length: 12
CDR3: CASGLRNTEAFF
DNA: TGTGCTAGTGGTTTGAGGAACACTGAAGCTTTCTTT

J: TRBJ2-1
D: TRBD2
V: TRBV29-1
size: NA
length: 14
CDR3: CSVDKLAGEGSQFF
DNA: TGCAGCGTTGATAAGCTAGCGGGAGAGGGATCGCAGTTCTTC

J: TRBJ2-2
D: NA
V: TRBV7-9
size: NA
length: 12
CDR3: CAPRPGTGELFF
DNA: TGTGCCCCAAGGCCTGGAACCGGGGAGCTGTTTTTT

J: TRBJ1-4
D: NA
V: TRBV5-1
size: NA
length: 15
CDR3: CASSNPQDSNEKLFF
DNA: TGCGCCAGCAGCAACCCACAGGACTCTAATGAAAAACTGTTTTTT

J: TRBJ2-5
D: TRBD2
V: TRBV20-1
size: NA
length: 15
CDR3: CSAMRTSGAQETQYF
DNA: TGCAGTGCCATGAGGACTAGCGGGGCCCAAGAGACCCAGTACTTC

J: TRBJ2-7
D: NA
V: TRBV2
size: NA
length: 13
CDR3: CASSVAGSYEQYF
DNA: TGTGCCAGCAGTGTGGCCGGCTCCTACGAGCAGTACTTC

J: TRBJ2-5
D: NA
V: TRBV5-6
size: NA
length: 15
CDR3: CASSSTGVGLETQYF
DNA: TGTGCCAGCAGTTCGACAGGAGTAGGGCTGGAGACCCAGTACTTC

J: TRBJ2-3
D: NA
V: TRBV16
size: NA
length: 16
CDR3: CASSKQGRPLTDTQYF
DNA: TGTGCCAGCAGCAAACAGGGTAGACCCCTCACAGATACGCAGTATTTT

J: TRBJ2-1
D: TRBD2
V: TRBV7-6
size: once
length: 16
CDR3: CASSLDLAGAYNEQFF
DNA: TGTGCCAGCAGCTTAGATCTAGCGGGTGCCTACAATGAGCAGTTCTTC

J: TRBJ2-3
D: NA
V: TRBV5-1
size: NA
length: 16
CDR3: CASSLLQSTSTDTQYF
DNA: TGCGCCAGCAGCTTACTACAGAGTACTAGCACAGATACGCAGTATTTT

J: TRBJ1-2
D: TRBD1
V: TRBV18
size: few
length: 12
CDR3: CASSAGGYGYTF
DNA: TGTGCCAGCTCCGCAGGGGGGTACGGCTACACCTTC

J: TRBJ2-7
D: NA
V: TRBV7-2
size: NA
length: 15
CDR3: CASSTSVGGPGEQYF
DNA: TGTGCCAGCAGCACCAGTGTGGGAGGCCCCGGCGAGCAGTACTTC

J: TRBJ2-1
D: TRBD2
V: TRBV3-1
size: NA
length: 16
CDR3: CASSQSLAVAYNEQFF
DNA: TGTGCCAGCAGCCAATCCCTAGCGGTTGCCTACAATGAGCAGTTCTTC